The 29 T cell receptor beta chains listed next were all sequenced from one sample in a study of T-cell reconstitution after alpha-beta-depleted transplantation in children. It was with unique molecular identifiers that the TCRbeta library was prepared. TCRdb redid the calling of the PCR reads with MiXCR, one entry per CDR3 protein. The table shows a few hundred thousand distinct CDR3 sequences, with under 13% occurring only once. The material sequenced was PBMCs from the stem cell graft donor, taken from the stem cell graft. The receptor source for this set is a human donor who donated a stem cell graft to a child with acute lymphoblastic leukemia.

Many counts were recorded for this clonotype. The chain recombines TRBV7-9 with TRBJ2-7; 9 bases are shared with TRBD2. The CDR3 loop spans 14 amino acids. CDR1 and CDR2 (germline): SEHNR, FQNEAQ (reference sequence). V gave up 4 bases and J gave up 0 bases; unmatched junction bases: 1. CDR3 bases: TGTGCCAGCAGCTCTAGCGGGGACTCCTACGAGCAGTACTTC. Its translation: CASSSSGDSYEQYF.

This clonotype was counted only a few times. The chain recombines TRBV4-1 with TRBJ1-5, with D possibly matching TRBD1 (6 bases). Germline V gene sequence: CDR1 MGHRA, CDR2 YSYEKL. This CDR3 is 18 amino acids long. Trimming took 0 bases from V and 1 from J, leaving 16 bases between them. The CDR3 region is CASSQDMGASGSNQPQHF. In DNA, the CDR3 is TGCGCCAGCAGCCAAGATATGGGGGCATCAGGGAGCAATCAGCCCCAGCATTTT.

This clonotype was seen many times. The V call is TRBV6-2 or TRBV6-3, the J call TRBJ2-3, with 9 bases that match TRBD2. Germline-derived CDR1 and CDR2 are MNHEY and SVGEGT. The CDR3 is made up of 13 amino acids. V trimming: 8 bases; J trimming: 4 bases; junction bases outside the gene matches: 4. CDR3: CASGIAGADTQYF. In nucleotides, the CDR3 is TGTGCCAGCGGTATAGCGGGAGCAGATACGCAGTATTTT.

The chain couples TRBV6-1 to TRBJ1-4; D is uncertain. The germline V gene encodes CDR1 MNHNS and CDR2 SASEGT. The CDR3 is 15 amino acids. Trimming stripped 8 bases from V and 0 bases from J, with 13 bases between. The chain's CDR3 is CASGSERSTNEKLFF. CDR3 in DNA: TGTGCCAGCGGTAGCGAGCGGTCAACTAATGAAAAACTGTTTTTT.

In its sample, this clonotype was seen many times. The chain joins TRBV20-1 to TRBJ2-2, with 7 bases lining up with TRBD1. This CDR3 comprises 16 residues. CDR1 DFQATT and CDR2 SNEGSKA come from the germline V gene (reference sequence). The trim removed 5 bases at V and 0 bases at J, leaving 9 bases unmatched. The CDR3 nucleotides are TGCAGTGCTCCCAGGGGGAGAGCGGCGAACACCGGGGAGCTGTTTTTT. Translation: CSAPRGRAANTGELFF.

This clonotype was observed at least ten times. The rearrangement links TRBV7-2 to TRBJ2-7, with D possibly matching TRBD1 (6 bases). The CDR3 consists of 13 residues. The V end lost 0 bases, the J end lost 7 bases, and 10 bases lay between the germline ends. Germline assignment: CDR1 SGHTA and CDR2 FQGNSA. CDR3 DNA sequence: TGTGCCAGCAGCTTAGCAGGGACATTTGAGCAGTACTTC. It codes for CASSLAGTFEQYF.

The chain joins TRBV12-3 or TRBV12-4 to TRBJ1-1; D ambiguous. The V and J ends lost 3 bases and 1 base respectively, with 9 bases between them. The CDR3 sequence is 14 residues long. CDR3 in amino acids: CASSFGNPNTEAFF. The DNA for the CDR3 is TGTGCCAGCAGTTTCGGGAACCCGAACACTGAAGCTTTCTTT.

The chain is built from TRBV2 and TRBJ2-7; 9 bases agree with TRBD2. Losses at the gene ends were 9 bases for V and 6 bases for J; bases not matched to a gene: 21. CDR3 length equals 17 residues. CDR1 is SNHLY and CDR2 is FYNNEI in the germline V gene. The CDR3 reads CARAPRSSGSDVGEQYF. CDR3 nucleotides: TGTGCCAGAGCCCCAAGGAGTAGCGGGAGTGATGTCGGCGAGCAGTACTTC. Full variable domain (rest looked up from reference TRBV2 and TRBJ2-7): EPEVTQTPSHQVTQMGQEVILRCVPISNHLYFYWYRQILGQKVEFLVSFYNNEISEKSEIFDDQFSVERPDGSNFTLKIRSTKLEDSAMYFCARAPRSSGSDVGEQYFGPGTRLTVT.

This sequence joins TRBV15 and TRBJ2-5; a weak D match, TRBD1 (6 bases). V lost 1 base, J lost 2 bases, and 11 bases lay in between. CDR3 size: 15 residues. Germline V gene sequence: CDR1 LNHNV, CDR2 YYDKDF (reference sequence). Here the CDR3 DNA reads TGTGCCACCAGCAGAGTAGAACAGGGACAAGAGACCCAGTACTTC. Its translation is CATSRVEQGQETQYF. The full variable domain, in which reference TRBV15 and TRBJ2-5 provide the parts outside the CDR3, is DAMVIQNPRYQVTQFGKPVTLSCSQTLNHNVMYWYQQKSSQAPKLLFHYYDKDFNNEADTPDNFQSRRPNTSFCFLDIRSPGLGDTAMYLCATSRVEQGQETQYFGPGTRLLVL.

This clonotype was counted at least ten times. This chain connects TRBV7-6 to TRBJ2-3; D possibly corresponds to TRBD1 (6 bases). CDR3 length: 16 residues. Germline CDR1 SGHVS, CDR2 FNYEAQ. With 5 bases removed from V and 1 base from J, the gap between germline ends came to 16 bases. This chain's CDR3 is CASSMSTGIRTDTQYF. The DNA for the CDR3 is TGTGCCAGCAGCATGAGCACAGGGATTCGCACAGATACGCAGTATTTT. Using reference TRBV7-6 and TRBJ2-3 for the parts outside the CDR3, the full variable domain is GAGVSQSPRYKVTKRGQDVALRCDPISGHVSLYWYRQALGQGPEFLTYFNYEAQQDKSGLPNDRFSAERPEGSISTLTIQRTEQRDSAMYRCASSMSTGIRTDTQYFGPGTRLTVL.

The chain combines TRBV18 with TRBJ2-1, with D perhaps TRBD1 or TRBD2 (6 bases each). CDR3 size: 15 residues. The germline V gene has CDR1 KGHSH and CDR2 LQKENI. V was trimmed by 2 bases and J by 8 bases, leaving 16 bases between them. The CDR3 sequence: CASSPGLSRGDEQFF. Here the CDR3 DNA reads TGTGCCAGCTCACCAGGACTAAGTAGGGGGGATGAGCAGTTCTTC.

About this clonotype itself: Just one base apart from a much larger clone, this may be a read error. The chain recombines TRBV5-5 with TRBJ1-5; D might be TRBD1 (6 bases). The ends were cut back, 0 bases at V and 6 bases at J, with 19 bases in the middle. Germline CDR1 is SGHKS and CDR2 is YYEKEE (reference sequence). The CDR3 runs 17 residues. CDR3: CASSLEPGAMGCQPQHF. CDR3 DNA: TGTGCCAGCAGCTTGGAACCGGGGGCAATGGGGTGTCAGCCCCAGCATTTT.

This sequence joins TRBV7-9 and TRBJ2-1, with D perhaps matching TRBD1 (5 bases). Germline CDR1 is SEHNR and CDR2 is FQNEAQ (reference sequence). There are 13 residues in the CDR3. Trimming pared 4 bases from V and 6 bases from J, leaving 10 bases between. The chain's CDR3 is CASSSTVGNEQFF. CDR3 nucleotides: TGTGCCAGCAGCTCGACAGTGGGCAATGAGCAGTTCTTC.

This clonotype was recorded a few times. J is TRBJ1-4 and V is TRBV7-2; D is possibly TRBD1 (6 bases). There are 13 residues in the CDR3. Germline V gene sequence: CDR1 SGHTA, CDR2 FQGNSA. The ends were cut back, 4 bases at V and 4 bases at J, with 7 bases in the middle. The CDR3 nucleotides read TGTGCCAGCAGCTCGGGACATAATGAAAAACTGTTTTTT. This gives the protein CASSSGHNEKLFF.

This clonotype was observed many times. The genes are TRBV29-1 and TRBJ1-1; D may be TRBD1 (5 bases). This CDR3 region has 17 residues. Trimming took 4 bases from V and 4 from J, leaving 25 bases between them. From germline, CDR1 is SQVTM and CDR2 ANQGSEA. The CDR3 region is CSVVPLRDGRVLTEAFF. CDR3 sequence (DNA): TGCAGCGTTGTGCCGCTAAGGGACGGAAGGGTTCTCACTGAAGCTTTCTTT. Full variable domain (rest looked up from reference TRBV29-1 and TRBJ1-1): SAVISQKPSRDICQRGTSLTIQCQVDSQVTMMFWYRQQPGQSLTLIATANQGSEATYESGFVIDKFPISRPNLTFSTLTVSNMSPEDSSIYLCSVVPLRDGRVLTEAFFGQGTRLTVV.

This clonotype was detected only a few times. The gene calls are TRBV29-1 and TRBJ2-2; D unresolved. This CDR3 contains 13 residues. The V end was cut by 7 bases, the J end by 2 bases, with 11 bases between. CDR1 is SQVTM, CDR2 ANQGSEA, per germline. CDR3 DNA sequence: TGCAGCGCCAAACTTGGAAACACCGGGGAGCTGTTTTTT. Translation: CSAKLGNTGELFF.

This clonotype has a count of ten or more. This chain uses TRBV7-6 with TRBJ1-2; 9 nucleotides agree with TRBD1. Germline trimming cut 5 bases from V and 7 bases from J; bases unmatched to any gene: 11. CDR1 and CDR2 from the germline V gene are SGHVS and FNYEAQ. The CDR3 spans 15 residues. For the CDR3, the DNA is TGTGCCAGCAGCCCGGACAGGGGAAGGGAACGTGGCTACACCTTC. It codes for CASSPDRGRERGYTF.

Remarks on this clonotype: A much larger clone differs by one base, so this may be a read error. The chain couples TRBV7-6 to TRBJ2-1, with D hard to call. V lost 1 base, J lost 2 bases, and 12 bases lay in between. This CDR3 comprises 16 residues. CDR1 and CDR2 (germline): SGHVS, FNYEAQ. DNA of the CDR3: TGTGCCAGCAGCTTAGGCCAGGCCAGCCCCTACAATGAGCAGTTCTTC. Translation gives CASSLGQASPYNEQFF.

CDR3 protein: CASSRQGDNEQYF. In DNA, the CDR3 is TGCGCCAGCAGCCGACAGGGGGACAACGAGCAGTACTTC. This rearrangement joins TRBV5-1 to TRBJ2-7, with 9 bases identical to TRBD1. CDR3 length: 13 amino acids. The J segment lost 5 bases and the V segment lost 4 bases, leaving 4 bases of the junction unmatched. Looked up from germline, CDR1 is SGHRS and CDR2 is YFSETQ.

In its sample, this clonotype was seen many times. V gene TRBV9 combines with J gene TRBJ2-1; D gene ambiguous. There are 16 residues in the CDR3. Per germline, CDR1 SGDLS and CDR2 YYNGEE. V was pared by 3 bases and J by 0 bases, with 13 bases between. CDR3 nucleotide sequence: TGTGCCAGCAGCGCCTGGACGGAGAGCTCCTACAATGAGCAGTTCTTC. Its protein product is CASSAWTESSYNEQFF.

This chain uses TRBV28 with TRBJ2-1; TRBD2 aligns across 8 bases. The CDR3 is made up of 19 amino acids. CDR1 is MDHEN and CDR2 is SYDVKM in the germline V gene. Losses at the gene ends were 4 bases for V and 7 bases for J; bases not matched to a gene: 21. The CDR3, as DNA: TGTGCCAGCAGTTCCAGGGTGGGGAAACGGGAGGGCCAGGTGAATGAGCAGTTCTTC. It yields the protein CASSSRVGKREGQVNEQFF.

The V gene is TRBV4-3, the J gene TRBJ2-2, with a tentative D call TRBD1 (5 bases). Trimming removed 0 bases from V and 10 bases from J, with 15 bases in between. Germline loops: CDR1 LGHNA, CDR2 YSLEER. There are 15 residues in the CDR3. CDR3 sequence reads: CASSQDLIGVVELFF. CDR3 sequence (DNA): TGCGCCAGCAGCCAAGATTTGATAGGGGTGGTGGAGCTGTTTTTT.

This clonotype occurred once. The CDR3 sequence: CASSVGSGREGSQPQHF. As DNA, the CDR3 is TGTGCCAGCAGCGTAGGTAGCGGCAGGGAAGGTAGTCAGCCCCAGCATTTT. This rearrangement joins TRBV9 to TRBJ1-5; D is possibly TRBD1 (5 bases). The CDR3 loop spans 17 amino acids. Germline V CDR1 and CDR2: SGDLS, YYNGEE. Trimming left V 0 bases short and J 6 bases short, with 19 bases between.

For the CDR3, the DNA is TGTGCCAGCAGTTACACGCGGGGGTACCTGACAGATACGCAGTATTTT. As protein: CASSYTRGYLTDTQYF. The chain couples TRBV6-5 to TRBJ2-3, with 7 bases lining up with TRBD2. Germline assignment: CDR1 MNHEY and CDR2 SVGAGI. V dropped 2 bases and J dropped 3; count of bases not matched to a gene: 8. The CDR3 totals 16 residues.

This clonotype was seen only a few times. J is TRBJ1-5 and V is TRBV5-6; D remains unclear. Germline V lookup: CDR1 SGHDT, CDR2 YYEEEE. This CDR3 has 17 residues. V lost 0 bases to trimming and J lost 3 bases, with 16 bases between them. The CDR3 loop is CASSLGYGARSNQPQHF. Here the CDR3 DNA reads TGTGCCAGCAGCTTGGGATACGGAGCCCGGTCCAATCAGCCCCAGCATTTT. The full variable domain, in which reference TRBV5-6 and TRBJ1-5 provide the parts outside the CDR3, is DAGVTQSPTHLIKTRGQQVTLRCSPKSGHDTVSWYQQALGQGPQFIFQYYEEEERQRGNFPDRFSGHQFPNYSSELNVNALLLGDSALYLCASSLGYGARSNQPQHFGDGTRLSIL.

About this clonotype: A junction boundary mismatches the germline segment, possibly from a read error. The V and J genes are TRBV3-1 and TRBJ1-5; 10 bases are a match to TRBD1. Germline V lookup: CDR1 LGHDT, CDR2 YNNKEL (reference sequence). This CDR3 region has 17 residues. CDR3 in amino acids: CASCRDRGSYSNQPQHF. Here the CDR3 DNA reads TGTGCCAGCTGTCGGGACAGGGGATCCTATAGCAATCAGCCCCAGCATTTC.

This chain links TRBV15 with TRBJ2-5, with D possibly being TRBD2 (6 bases). V lost 5 bases and J lost 5, with 15 bases in between. Germline V gene sequence: CDR1 LNHNV, CDR2 YYDKDF (reference sequence). The CDR3 runs to 14 residues. CDR3 sequence reads: CATSGGRAAETQYF. CDR3 DNA: TGTGCCACCAGCGGAGGGCGGGCGGCGGAGACCCAGTACTTC.

This clonotype was detected only a few times. This sequence joins TRBV28 and TRBJ2-3; TRBD2 might be the D (6 bases). The CDR3 is 15 residues long. V lost 2 bases and J 3 bases, leaving 12 bases between the germline ends. Germline CDR1 and CDR2: MDHEN and SYDVKM. CDR3 in amino acids: CASSLEGGGTDTQYF. The CDR3 region has the DNA TGTGCCAGCAGTTTAGAGGGAGGTGGAACAGATACGCAGTATTTT.

The chain combines TRBV5-1 with TRBJ2-5, with D perhaps TRBD2 (5 bases). CDR3 length: 14 amino acids. Trimming shortened V by 0 bases and J by 4 bases, and 10 bases separated the two germline ends. CDR1 and CDR2 from the germline V gene are SGHRS and YFSETQ. The CDR3 here is CASSLGEKVETQYF. CDR3 nucleotides: TGCGCCAGCAGCTTGGGGGAGAAGGTAGAGACCCAGTACTTC.